These T cell receptor beta chains were read from a single sample in a study of cytomegalovirus exposure and HLA in healthy donors. Measured with immunoSEQ multiplex PCR; TCRdb has only the in-frame clones, and not every one. Here the sample spans roughly 250,000 clones, about 80% being singletons. Sequencing input: PBMCs. The receptor source for this set is a girl aged 2-10 years in good health and CMV-seronegative. Both conserved end residues are part of each CDR3. D genes are given only for firm matches. Some rows mark clone size as missing; the rest say once, few, many or name a class of expanded clone.

clone_size: few; j_call: TRBJ2-1; v_call: TRBV7-3; d_call: TRBD1; cdr3_length: 14; cdr3_aa: CASARDRGGNEQFF; cdr3_nt: TGTGCCAGCGCCAGGGACAGGGGCGGCAATGAGCAGTTCTTC
clone_size: -; j_call: TRBJ2-7; v_call: TRBV27; d_call: TRBD2; cdr3_length: 15; cdr3_aa: CASSLSSGNPTEQYF; cdr3_nt: TGTGCCAGCAGTTTAAGTAGCGGGAACCCTACCGAGCAGTACTTC
clone_size: -; j_call: TRBJ1-5; v_call: TRBV5-5; d_call: TRBD1; cdr3_length: 14; cdr3_aa: CASPLEGAHQPQHF; cdr3_nt: TGTGCCAGCCCTTTGGAGGGGGCCCATCAGCCCCAGCATTTT
clone_size: -; j_call: TRBJ2-3; v_call: TRBV28; d_call: -; cdr3_length: 16; cdr3_aa: CASSFWTTQNTDTQYF; cdr3_nt: TGTGCCAGCAGTTTTTGGACTACTCAAAACACAGATACGCAGTATTTT
clone_size: -; j_call: TRBJ1-3; v_call: TRBV6-5; d_call: -; cdr3_length: 13; cdr3_aa: CASSYLSGNTIYF; cdr3_nt: TGTGCCAGCAGTTACCTTAGTGGAAACACCATATATTTT
clone_size: few; j_call: TRBJ1-3; v_call: TRBV6-5; d_call: TRBD1; cdr3_length: 14; cdr3_aa: CASSITGGGNTIYF; cdr3_nt: TGTGCCAGCAGCATAACAGGGGGCGGAAACACCATATATTTT
clone_size: -; j_call: TRBJ2-5; v_call: TRBV2; d_call: TRBD2; cdr3_length: 16; cdr3_aa: CASSETSGRRAETQYF; cdr3_nt: TGTGCCAGCAGTGAGACTAGCGGGAGGCGCGCAGAGACCCAGTACTTC
clone_size: -; j_call: TRBJ2-5; v_call: TRBV4-2; d_call: -; cdr3_length: 17; cdr3_aa: CASSQDRTALTKETQYF; cdr3_nt: TGTGCCAGCAGCCAAGATAGGACAGCCCTGACTAAAGAGACCCAGTACTTC
clone_size: -; j_call: TRBJ1-4; v_call: TRBV5-7; d_call: TRBD1; cdr3_length: 16; cdr3_aa: CASSLIPWTGNEKLFF; cdr3_nt: TGTGCCAGCAGCTTGATTCCTTGGACAGGAAATGAAAAACTGTTTTTT
clone_size: -; j_call: TRBJ1-1; v_call: TRBV6-5; d_call: TRBD1; cdr3_length: 13; cdr3_aa: CASSLQGPTEAFF; cdr3_nt: TGTGCCAGCAGCCTACAGGGGCCCACTGAAGCTTTCTTT
clone_size: -; j_call: TRBJ2-1; v_call: TRBV2; d_call: -; cdr3_length: 13; cdr3_aa: CASSGTGYNEQFF; cdr3_nt: TGTGCCAGCAGTGGGACTGGCTACAATGAGCAGTTCTTC
clone_size: few; j_call: TRBJ2-5; v_call: TRBV6-1; d_call: -; cdr3_length: 13; cdr3_aa: CASSGQPQETQYF; cdr3_nt: TGTGCCAGCAGTGGACAGCCTCAAGAGACCCAGTACTTC
clone_size: -; j_call: TRBJ2-7; v_call: TRBV6-1; d_call: -; cdr3_length: 15; cdr3_aa: CASSQQVDPSYEQYF; cdr3_nt: TGTGCCAGCAGTCAACAGGTGGATCCCTCCTACGAGCAGTACTTC
clone_size: -; j_call: TRBJ1-2; v_call: TRBV18; d_call: TRBD1; cdr3_length: 15; cdr3_aa: CASSLGTGQNYGYTF; cdr3_nt: TGTGCCAGCTCACTTGGGACAGGGCAGAACTATGGCTACACCTTC
clone_size: -; j_call: TRBJ2-1; v_call: TRBV5-6; d_call: TRBD2; cdr3_length: 15; cdr3_aa: CASSLGLAAYNEQFF; cdr3_nt: TGTGCCAGCAGCTTGGGACTAGCGGCATACAATGAGCAGTTCTTC
clone_size: -; j_call: TRBJ2-1; v_call: TRBV28; d_call: TRBD2; cdr3_length: 16; cdr3_aa: CASSFRSGRAYNEQFF; cdr3_nt: TGTGCCAGCAGTTTCCGTAGCGGGAGGGCCTACAATGAGCAGTTCTTC
clone_size: -; j_call: TRBJ1-2; v_call: TRBV7-9; d_call: TRBD1; cdr3_length: 15; cdr3_aa: CASSISGTDTYGYTF; cdr3_nt: TGTGCCAGCAGCATATCCGGGACAGACACATATGGCTACACCTTC
clone_size: -; j_call: TRBJ1-1; v_call: TRBV7-3; d_call: TRBD1; cdr3_length: 15; cdr3_aa: CASSGGQGLNTEAFF; cdr3_nt: TGTGCCAGCAGCGGGGGACAGGGGTTGAACACTGAAGCTTTCTTT
clone_size: -; j_call: TRBJ1-6; v_call: TRBV9; d_call: TRBD1; cdr3_length: 14; cdr3_aa: CASSTRDSNSPLHF; cdr3_nt: TGTGCCAGCAGCACCCGGGACAGTAATTCACCCCTCCACTTT
clone_size: -; j_call: TRBJ2-7; v_call: TRBV7-9; d_call: -; cdr3_length: 13; cdr3_aa: CASSLGHDYEQYF; cdr3_nt: TGTGCCAGCAGCTTGGGACACGACTACGAGCAGTACTTC
clone_size: -; j_call: TRBJ1-1; v_call: TRBV19; d_call: TRBD1; cdr3_length: 14; cdr3_aa: CASSWGTGGTEAFF; cdr3_nt: TGTGCCAGTAGTTGGGGGACAGGCGGCACTGAAGCTTTCTTT
clone_size: -; j_call: TRBJ2-3; v_call: TRBV29-1; d_call: TRBD2; cdr3_length: 14; cdr3_aa: CSVEKGLAGGLQYF; cdr3_nt: TGCAGCGTGGAAAAGGGACTAGCGGGGGGCCTGCAGTATTTT
clone_size: -; j_call: TRBJ1-5; v_call: TRBV30; d_call: -; cdr3_length: 13; cdr3_aa: CAWSSGLNQPQHF; cdr3_nt: TGTGCCTGGAGCTCCGGACTGAATCAGCCCCAGCATTTT
clone_size: -; j_call: TRBJ2-1; v_call: TRBV19; d_call: TRBD1; cdr3_length: 15; cdr3_aa: CASSIPGGIYNEQFF; cdr3_nt: TGTGCCAGTAGTATTCCAGGGGGTATCTACAATGAGCAGTTCTTC
clone_size: -; j_call: TRBJ1-2; v_call: TRBV6-5; d_call: TRBD1; cdr3_length: 15; cdr3_aa: CASSRLTGGGYGYTF; cdr3_nt: TGTGCCAGCAGTCGCCTTACAGGGGGCGGATATGGCTACACCTTC
clone_size: few; j_call: TRBJ2-7; v_call: TRBV5-6; d_call: -; cdr3_length: 14; cdr3_aa: CASSLVAQTYEQYF; cdr3_nt: TGTGCCAGCAGCTTGGTTGCCCAGACCTACGAGCAGTACTTC
clone_size: -; j_call: TRBJ2-7; v_call: TRBV13; d_call: TRBD2; cdr3_length: 13; cdr3_aa: CASSLGRGYEQYF; cdr3_nt: TGTGCCAGCAGCTTGGGGAGGGGCTACGAGCAGTACTTC
clone_size: -; j_call: TRBJ2-2; v_call: TRBV28; d_call: -; cdr3_length: 12; cdr3_aa: CASSHGAGELFF; cdr3_nt: TGTGCCAGCAGCCACGGGGCCGGGGAGCTGTTTTTT
clone_size: -; j_call: TRBJ1-1; v_call: TRBV10-2; d_call: TRBD1; cdr3_length: 13; cdr3_aa: CASRKTGASQAFF; cdr3_nt: TGCGCCAGCAGAAAAACAGGGGCCAGCCAAGCTTTCTTT
clone_size: -; j_call: TRBJ1-5; v_call: TRBV7-9; d_call: TRBD1; cdr3_length: 13; cdr3_aa: CASSRDRNQPQHF; cdr3_nt: TGTGCCAGCAGCCGGGACAGGAATCAGCCCCAGCATTTT
clone_size: -; j_call: TRBJ2-7; v_call: TRBV4-1; d_call: TRBD2; cdr3_length: 17; cdr3_aa: CASSHGLAGGSSYEQYF; cdr3_nt: TGCGCCAGCAGCCACGGACTAGCGGGAGGGTCATCCTACGAGCAGTACTTC
clone_size: -; j_call: TRBJ1-2; v_call: TRBV5-4; d_call: -; cdr3_length: 13; cdr3_aa: CASSVDSWGGYTF; cdr3_nt: TGTGCCAGCAGCGTGGACAGTTGGGGCGGCTACACCTTC
clone_size: -; j_call: TRBJ2-1; v_call: TRBV27; d_call: TRBD2; cdr3_length: 19; cdr3_aa: CASSSRGLAGYAPYNEQFF; cdr3_nt: TGTGCCAGCAGTTCACGGGGGCTAGCGGGATATGCCCCCTACAATGAGCAGTTCTTC
clone_size: -; j_call: TRBJ2-1; v_call: TRBV2; d_call: -; cdr3_length: 14; cdr3_aa: CASCKEGGYNEQFF; cdr3_nt: TGTGCCAGCTGCAAGGAGGGGGGGTACAATGAGCAGTTCTTC
clone_size: -; j_call: TRBJ2-1; v_call: TRBV27; d_call: TRBD2; cdr3_length: 16; cdr3_aa: CASSPPGLAGDNEQFF; cdr3_nt: TGTGCCAGCAGTCCCCCGGGACTAGCGGGAGACAATGAGCAGTTCTTC